This is a list of T cell receptor beta chains from one sample in a study of shared clonotypes between healthy human individuals. TCRdb's table, derived via immunoSEQ multiplex PCR, lists solely in-frame clones and lacks some. The profile covers some 2,400,000 clones, with about 94% appearing a single time and roughly 0.13% taken by the ten largest. The sequenced sample was naive CD4+ T cells sorted from blood. The receptors were sampled from a young man in good health. Both conserved end residues are part of each CDR3. The D gene is left open where the match is weak. Only part of the rows carry a size: once, few, many, or a class if the clone is expanded.

>TRBJ2-1|TRBV12-1|-|-
CASSCPGDAHNEQFF
>TRBJ2-4|TRBV11-2|-|-
CASSLRDLNIQYF
>TRBJ2-7|TRBV5-4|TRBD2|-
CASSLGLAGVEEQYF
>TRBJ1-1|TRBV6-6|-|once
CASSYRQANTEAFF
>TRBJ1-2|TRBV6-6|TRBD1|-
CASSTTGPASGYGYTF
>TRBJ2-3|TRBV6-1|-|-
CASSEIPLTGGTQYF
>TRBJ2-5|TRBV18|-|-
CASSPLAIRETQYF
>TRBJ2-7|TRBV5-3|-|-
CARSCTGATYEQYF
>TRBJ2-1|TRBV7-2|TRBD2|-
CASSYGLLAGYNEQFF
>TRBJ2-5|TRBV18|TRBD1|-
CASSRTGYQETQYF
>TRBJ2-7|TRBV18|-|-
CASSPPGTKFYEQYF
>TRBJ2-3|TRBV19|TRBD2|-
CASSIRDSGSGSSTDTQYF
>TRBJ2-3|TRBV5-1|TRBD2|-
CASSYVAGEVDTQYF
>TRBJ1-2|TRBV5-4|-|-
CASSGGGKGNYGYTF
>TRBJ2-1|TRBV5-1|TRBD1|-
CASSLSGTAYNEQFF
>TRBJ2-7|TRBV10-1|-|few
CASRLTWSYEQYF
>TRBJ2-7|TRBV6-5|-|-
CASSYAHEGPNYEQYF
>TRBJ1-5|TRBV28|TRBD1|-
CASRGSGTGVSNQPQHF
>TRBJ1-1|TRBV6-5|-|-
CASSYFRTNTEAFF
>TRBJ2-3|TRBV7-2|-|-
CASSLGASTDTQYF
>TRBJ1-1|TRBV7-9|-|-
CATTNTEAFF
>TRBJ2-2|TRBV7-2|-|-
CASHPPNTGELFF
>TRBJ2-3|TRBV5-6|-|-
CASTPGTVTDTQYF
>TRBJ2-3|TRBV7-9|TRBD2|-
CASSSGGISTDTQYF
>TRBJ1-1|TRBV6-6|-|-
CASSYSWDTEAFF
>TRBJ2-7|TRBV6-6|TRBD2|-
CASRHRTSGIAYEQYF
>TRBJ1-4|TRBV10-3|-|-
CAISESQGPTNEKLFF
>TRBJ1-2|TRBV11-2|TRBD1|-
CASSLEAGTGGRYGYTF
>TRBJ2-1|TRBV27|-|-
CASGRDSRYNEQFF
>TRBJ2-6|TRBV10-3|-|-
CATGPPGANVLTF
>TRBJ2-7|TRBV25-1|TRBD2|-
CASSDPGLRLEQYF
>TRBJ1-6|TRBV6-4|-|-
CASSDPPRWRQTRIYNSPLHF
>TRBJ1-6|TRBV5-4|TRBD1|-
CASSFGDRGWENSPLHF
>TRBJ2-7|TRBV18|-|-
CASSPGFGYEQYF
>TRBJ2-3|TRBV10-1|TRBD2|-
CASSLSGVNTQYF
>TRBJ2-6|TRBV5-1|-|-
CASSLTGTGANVLTF
>TRBJ2-1|TRBV28|TRBD2|-
CASSLPTSGNEQFF
>TRBJ2-5|TRBV11-2|-|-
CASSRRMGETQYF
>TRBJ2-5|TRBV29-1|-|-
CSGGRGETQYF
>TRBJ1-2|TRBV10-3|-|-
CAITPAGNYGYTF
>TRBJ1-1|TRBV6-1|-|-
CASSAGNANTEAFF
>TRBJ1-6|TRBV30|TRBD1|-
CAWSTRQGVNSPLHF
>TRBJ2-1|TRBV6-6|-|-
CASSYSVTFEQFF
>TRBJ1-3|TRBV7-9|-|-
CASSLSVRNTIYF
>TRBJ1-2|TRBV10-2|TRBD1|-
CASSEPTPDRDHGYTF
>TRBJ1-2|TRBV30|-|-
CAWSPINYGYTF
>TRBJ2-4|TRBV7-2|-|-
CASSLAQSLMAQNIQYF
>TRBJ2-7|TRBV7-6|-|-
CASSLATGQVQYF
>TRBJ2-7|TRBV2|-|few
CASSVQYEQYF
>TRBJ2-1|TRBV18|-|-
CASSPSRTNNEQFF
>TRBJ1-1|TRBV5-6|-|-
CASSGIGLENTEAFF
>TRBJ2-5|TRBV6-1|TRBD2|-
CASSVLPTSGRAGETQYF
>TRBJ1-1|TRBV4-2|-|-
CASSQDRGLEAFF